The TCR beta chain described here comes from a study of breast tumors, draining lymph nodes, adjacent tissues. Study findings and constraints: Tumor repertoires ranked between lymph nodes and nontumor tissue in diversity, with V and J gene preferences.

The CDR3 runs to 15 residues. Germline CDR1 DFQATT, CDR2 SNEGSKA (reference sequence). V lost 0 bases to trimming and J lost 7 bases, with 15 bases between them. Breast cancer patients provided tissue from their axillary draining lymph nodes. TCRdb called the multiplex PCR reads again in MiXCR, with one record for every CDR3 protein. The sample lists fewer than 200,000 distinct CDR3 sequences, about 30% occurring once. This clonotype showed up just once. What it binds is unknown. V gene TRBV20-1 combines with J gene TRBJ1-4, with unresolved D. This receptor was obtained from a female donor with breast cancer. Some clones in this sample may be carry-over from other donors' samples. Source material: axillary lymph node tissue. CDR3 coding DNA: TGCAGTGCTAGAGAATCCCAGCGGGCAGGTGAAAAACTGTTTTTT. Translating gives CSARESQRAGEKLFF.